A single sample is the source of the 2 T cell receptor beta chains below, sequenced in a study of blood T cells in healthy people across ages. With a J-beta primer mix and a sample-barcoded 5' primer, a second PCR ran about 7 to 11 cycles. MiXCR, run by TCRdb on the 5' RACE reads, gives a single entry per CDR3 protein. The sample has more than 800,000 distinct CDR3 sequences, less than 35% seen once. The specimen was blood. These receptors were taken from a woman older than 75 in good health.

This clonotype was detected a few times. In DNA form, the CDR3 reads TGCGCCAGCAGCCAAACATCCGGGACGGTGAGCTCTGGAAACACCATATATTTT. Protein sequence: CASSQTSGTVSSGNTIYF. The chain uses TRBV4-3 and TRBJ1-3; D is possibly TRBD1 (5 bases). The CDR3 runs to 18 residues. Germline values: CDR1 LGHNA, CDR2 YSLEER. V gave up 2 bases and J gave up 0 bases, with 17 bases separating them.

In its sample, this clonotype was seen a few times. The V call is TRBV5-1, the J call TRBJ1-1; TRBD1 is a possible D gene (5 bases). The CDR3 covers 14 residues. Trimming took 4 bases from V and 4 from J, leaving 14 bases between them. CDR1 is SGHRS and CDR2 is YFSETQ in the germline V gene. CDR3 sequence reads: CASSGGGGSTEAFF. DNA of the CDR3: TGCGCCAGCAGCGGTGGGGGGGGAAGCACTGAAGCTTTCTTT. Supplemented by reference TRBV5-1 and TRBJ1-1, the full variable domain reads KAGVTQTPRYLIKTRGQQVTLSCSPISGHRSVSWYQQTPGQGLQFLFEYFSETQRNKGNFPGRFSGRQFSNSRSEMNVSTLELGDSALYLCASSGGGGSTEAFFGQGTRLTVV.